Listed below are T cell receptor beta chains from one sample, sequenced in a study of Graves' ophthalmopathy and Graves' hyperthyroidism. One entry per CDR3 protein, called by TCRdb with MiXCR from the multiplex PCR reads. Of about 620,000 distinct CDR3 sequences listed, about a fifth are singletons. The specimen was peripheral blood. The origin of the receptors is a young woman with stable Graves' hyperthyroidism. Some clones in this sample may be carry-over from other donors' samples. Each CDR3 is given without its conserved first and last residue.

v_call,j_call,cdr3_aa
TRBV27,TRBJ1-2,ASRTGQGKGYT
TRBV12-3/TRBV12-4,TRBJ1-3,ASSPRDQLWAIC
TRBV3-1,TRBJ1-6,ASSQDRVPQPLH
TRBV7-3,TRBJ2-5,ASSYQAGGEETQY
TRBV4-2,TRBJ2-7,ASSQERGANYEQY
TRBV19,TRBJ1-2,ASEDRGADYT
TRBV25-1,TRBJ2-7,ATGRGGDEQY
TRBV7-9,TRBJ2-7,ASSHRTGRGEQY
TRBV5-6,TRBJ1-1,ASSLDEGPNTEAF
TRBV15,TRBJ1-1,ATSIDRVNTEAF
TRBV6-5,TRBJ1-2,ASSYSRGFHYGYT
TRBV6-5,TRBJ1-6,ASTGDYNSPLH
TRBV19,TRBJ1-2,ASKRTGMNYGYT
TRBV7-9,TRBJ1-2,ASSPRGGLDGYT
TRBV6-1,TRBJ2-2,ASRWTSGSTGELF
TRBV19,TRBJ2-5,ASRAAGTGVLAQY
TRBV5-1,TRBJ2-4,ASSLATTGGNIQY
TRBV4-1,TRBJ2-7,ASSQDWDEQY
TRBV20-1,TRBJ2-7,SATRTGLFHEQY
TRBV7-2,TRBJ1-2,ASTPSTGTLYGYT
TRBV28,TRBJ2-5,ASSPGLAHRETQY
TRBV12-3/TRBV12-4,TRBJ1-1,ASSLSMNTEAF
TRBV28,TRBJ2-5,ASRGQRETQY
TRBV6-5,TRBJ1-2,ASSYNGEFNYGYT
TRBV7-9,TRBJ1-5,ASSLGRTHQPQH
TRBV9,TRBJ2-2,ASSVNGIHTGELF
TRBV28,TRBJ2-5,ASSFLLGTGLNQETQY
TRBV27,TRBJ2-5,ASSLSRTSGSETQY
TRBV12-3/TRBV12-4,TRBJ2-5,ASSPLGKGAYQETQY
TRBV4-1,TRBJ2-5,ASSQRQGAETQY
TRBV30,TRBJ2-7,AWSVGQDYEQY
TRBV12-3/TRBV12-4,TRBJ2-7,ATGLAGAYEQY
TRBV30,TRBJ2-4,AWTRTGANIQY
TRBV2,TRBJ2-7,ASSEQPYEQY
TRBV20-1,TRBJ1-6,SAREVGGVSPLH
TRBV6-2/TRBV6-3,TRBJ1-1,ASSSRPGTGKGGKEAF
TRBV7-9,TRBJ1-2,ASSLRGGISYGYT
TRBV6-5,TRBJ2-7,ASSYRDRGSYEQY
TRBV20-1,TRBJ1-1,SARTAIEAF
TRBV20-1,TRBJ2-7,SARDFSAGGLGRKSYEQY
TRBV5-1,TRBJ1-2,ASSLEGGTAHGYT
TRBV6-2/TRBV6-3,TRBJ1-5,AVRRQGWNQPQH
TRBV6-1,TRBJ2-7,AIGGRRSEQY
TRBV28,TRBJ2-7,ASNQGAYEQY
TRBV20-1,TRBJ2-2,SARNGGGSSELF
TRBV6-5,TRBJ1-1,ASSHRSRPTEAF
TRBV20-1,TRBJ1-5,SARGRGSNQPQH